This T cell receptor (beta chain) is drawn from a study of blood T cells in healthy people across ages. V dropped 4 bases and J dropped 4 bases, with 10 bases sitting between them. The germline V gene has CDR1 DFQATT and CDR2 SNEGSKA (reference sequence). The length of the CDR3 is 12 residues. With a J-beta primer mix and a sample-barcoded 5' primer, a second PCR ran roughly 6 to 11 cycles. MiXCR, applied by TCRdb to the 5' RACE reads, yields one record per CDR3 protein. The sample lists 1.5 million to 2 million distinct CDR3 sequences; around 35% were seen once. Sequencing was carried out using blood. The chain links TRBV20-1 to TRBJ1-2; maybe TRBD1 (6 bases). This clonotype was sampled from a woman in her 30s in good health. For the CDR3, the DNA is TGCAGTGCTACTGAGGGGGGCTATGGCTACACCTTC. Translated: CSATEGGYGYTF.